Listed below are T cell receptor beta chains from one sample, sequenced in a study of cytomegalovirus exposure and HLA in healthy donors. This table comes from immunoSEQ multiplex PCR, and its TCRdb copy is limited to in-frame clones, with some not included. The sample table sets out around 190,000 clones. Sequenced sample: PBMCs. The receptors were sampled from a woman aged 25 to 39 in good health and CMV-seropositive. CDR3s include the opening cysteine and the closing phenylalanine or tryptophan.

j_call: TRBJ1-1
cdr3_length: 15
v_call: TRBV6-4
cdr3_aa: CASSDDSSQNTKAFF

j_call: TRBJ1-3
cdr3_length: 13
v_call: TRBV2
cdr3_aa: CAITDRAGNTIYF

j_call: TRBJ2-1
cdr3_length: 15
v_call: TRBV10-3
cdr3_aa: CASSRGTSGDNEQFF

j_call: TRBJ2-4
cdr3_length: 18
v_call: TRBV5-1
cdr3_aa: CASSLGPPGAGLSNIQYF

j_call: TRBJ2-5
cdr3_length: 15
v_call: TRBV5-4
cdr3_aa: CASSLSPRGEETQYF

j_call: TRBJ1-5
cdr3_length: 14
v_call: TRBV11-2
cdr3_aa: CASSFDRGNQPQHF

j_call: TRBJ1-5
cdr3_length: 15
v_call: TRBV6-5
cdr3_aa: CASSYGPPQDQPQHF

j_call: TRBJ1-5
cdr3_length: 16
v_call: TRBV18
cdr3_aa: CASSPRERAGNQPQHF

j_call: TRBJ1-1
cdr3_length: 15
v_call: TRBV6-5
cdr3_aa: CASSYWPGVNTEAFF

j_call: TRBJ2-7
cdr3_length: 16
v_call: TRBV5-5
cdr3_aa: CASSWEPDRGSYEQYF

j_call: TRBJ1-2
cdr3_length: 14
v_call: TRBV4-3
cdr3_aa: CASSQRTDNYGYTF

j_call: TRBJ2-7
cdr3_length: 11
v_call: TRBV20-1
cdr3_aa: CSATGAREQYF

j_call: TRBJ2-5
cdr3_length: 13
v_call: TRBV27
cdr3_aa: CASSLSGGETQYF

j_call: TRBJ2-1
cdr3_length: 15
v_call: TRBV27
cdr3_aa: CASSPSGLAGVEQFF

j_call: TRBJ2-1
cdr3_length: 15
v_call: TRBV27
cdr3_aa: CASQEAGGIYNEQFF